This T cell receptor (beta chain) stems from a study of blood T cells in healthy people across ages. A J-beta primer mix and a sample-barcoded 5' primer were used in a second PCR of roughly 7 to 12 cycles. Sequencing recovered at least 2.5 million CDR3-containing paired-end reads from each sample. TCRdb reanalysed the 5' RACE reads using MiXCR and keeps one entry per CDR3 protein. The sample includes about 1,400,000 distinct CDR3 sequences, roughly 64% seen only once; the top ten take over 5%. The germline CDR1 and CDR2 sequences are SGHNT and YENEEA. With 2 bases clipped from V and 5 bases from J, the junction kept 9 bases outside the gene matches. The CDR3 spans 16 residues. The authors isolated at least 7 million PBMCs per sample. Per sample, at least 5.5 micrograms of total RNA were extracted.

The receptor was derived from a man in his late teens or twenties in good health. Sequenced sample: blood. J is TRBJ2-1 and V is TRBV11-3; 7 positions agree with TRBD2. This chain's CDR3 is CASSLTDPSGHNEQFF. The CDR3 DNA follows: TGTGCCAGCAGCTTAACCGACCCTAGCGGACACAATGAGCAGTTCTTC.